This is a list of T cell receptor beta chains from one sample in a study of early T cells in non-severe SARS-CoV-2 infection. MiXCR, applied by TCRdb to the 5' RACE reads, yields one record per CDR3 protein. The repertoire holds tens of thousands of distinct CDR3 sequences, with around a tenth as singletons. Here the sequenced sample was whole blood, taken at baseline. Source of these receptors: an adult who was a healthcare worker with PCR-confirmed SARS-CoV-2 infection or an uninfected control (not recorded which). Each CDR3 is given with its conserved first and last residue. D genes are given only for firm matches. A row's size may be missing; if present it is once, few, many or a size class.

J gene: TRBJ2-5
clone size: .
V gene: TRBV2
D gene: .
CDR3 DNA: TGTGCCAGCAGTGAAGGGGAACTCGAGAAGACCCAGTACTTC
CDR3 protein: CASSEGELEKTQYF

J gene: TRBJ2-7
clone size: many
V gene: TRBV7-2
D gene: TRBD2
CDR3 DNA: TGTGCCAGCAGGGCTCCGGGACTAGCGGGGGGCGAGCAGTACTTC
CDR3 protein: CASRAPGLAGGEQYF

J gene: TRBJ1-4
clone size: few
V gene: TRBV12-5
D gene: .
CDR3 DNA: TGTGCTAGTGGTACAAGCCGACCTGAGTTTGCAACTAATGAAAAACTGTTTTTT
CDR3 protein: CASGTSRPEFATNEKLFF

J gene: TRBJ2-5
clone size: .
V gene: TRBV5-1
D gene: .
CDR3 DNA: TGCGCCAGCAGCTTGGGGGGCGCGCATTTAGGCGAGACCCAGTACTTC
CDR3 protein: CASSLGGAHLGETQYF

J gene: TRBJ2-7
clone size: .
V gene: TRBV20-1
D gene: .
CDR3 DNA: TGCAGTGCTGAGGGCAGATCCTACGAGCAGTACTTC
CDR3 protein: CSAEGRSYEQYF

J gene: TRBJ1-2
clone size: many
V gene: TRBV11-2
D gene: .
CDR3 DNA: TGTGCCAGCAGCTTAGCGTTTGGGGGGCGAGGAGGCTACACCTTC
CDR3 protein: CASSLAFGGRGGYTF

J gene: TRBJ2-7
clone size: .
V gene: TRBV20-1
D gene: .
CDR3 DNA: TGCAGTGCTAGAATGCAGAGCTCCTACGAGCAGTACTTC
CDR3 protein: CSARMQSSYEQYF

J gene: TRBJ1-3
clone size: many
V gene: TRBV2
D gene: .
CDR3 DNA: TGTGCCAGCAGTGGTAATGGAAACACCATATATTTT
CDR3 protein: CASSGNGNTIYF

J gene: TRBJ1-5
clone size: many
V gene: TRBV9
D gene: TRBD1
CDR3 DNA: TGTGCCAGCAGCCCTAGCACAGGGGGGGGAGAGCCCCAGCATTTT
CDR3 protein: CASSPSTGGGEPQHF

J gene: TRBJ2-6
clone size: many
V gene: TRBV7-3
D gene: TRBD1
CDR3 DNA: TGTGCCAGCAGCCGCGGGACAGGGGCCCCTGGGGCCAACGTCCTGACTTTC
CDR3 protein: CASSRGTGAPGANVLTF

J gene: TRBJ2-2
clone size: many
V gene: TRBV4-3
D gene: .
CDR3 DNA: TGCGCCAGCAGCCAAGATAGATGGGAGGAGCTGTTTTTT
CDR3 protein: CASSQDRWEELFF